Listed here is a single TCR beta chain. The sequence runs out 3 residues before the end of the CDR3; the remainder is reconstructed from the germline J gene. This specimen comes from a study of T cells in women clearing cervical HPV infection. TCR beta CDR3 amplified by multiplex PCR from approximately 1,100 ng genomic DNA. Data came from immunoSEQ multiplex PCR; TCRdb stores just in-frame clones and leaves some out. The table lists 20,000 to 25,000 clones, with more than 5% in the top ten. Germline CDR1 and CDR2: SGHRS and YFSETQ. There are 15 residues in the CDR3. V was clipped by 4 bases and J by 5 bases; unmatched bases: 11.

J is TRBJ1-2 and V is TRBV5-1; 7 bases map to TRBD1. Sequencing was done on a sample of blood buffy coat. This TCR was recovered from a woman aged 18 to 75 with a cervical HPV16 infection that either progressed to CIN3+ or cleared (not recorded which). The covered CDR3 bases are TGCGCCAGCAGCCCAGGGACAGTGGGAGGGTATGGC. Protein sequence: CASSPGTVGGYG. The full CDR3 protein is CASSPGTVGGYGYTF.